The next 32 T cell receptor beta chains were all read from a single sample in a study of blood T cells in healthy people across ages. Sample-barcoded 5' priming and a J-beta primer mix drove a second PCR of about 7 to 12 cycles. TCRdb re-called the 5' RACE reads through MiXCR, storing one row per CDR3 protein. The table records around 790,000 distinct CDR3 sequences, under 55% of them present only once. Sequencing used blood. Receptors were obtained from a man aged 60-69 years in good health.

The genes are TRBV21-1 and TRBJ1-4; TRBD1 is taken as the D call from the table, unchecked against the DNA. TRBV21-1 is reported as a pseudogene. CDR3 length: 13 amino acids. The CDR3 nucleotides read TGTGCCAGCCCCCCGGGGGCCCCGGGAAAACTGTTTTTT. It encodes CASPPGAPGKLFF.

The chain uses TRBV2 and TRBJ2-7, with D tentatively TRBD1 (5 bases). CDR3 size: 13 residues. Trimming shortened V by 7 bases and J by 4 bases, and 14 bases separated the two germline ends. Germline V gives CDR1 SNHLY, CDR2 FYNNEI. CDR3: CASKARVGYEQYF. The CDR3 DNA reads as TGTGCCAGCAAGGCCAGGGTGGGATACGAGCAGTACTTC.

This clonotype was counted only a few times. The rearrangement uses TRBV5-1 and TRBJ1-1; no clear D. Trimming took off 2 bases at V and 0 bases at J, with 17 bases between the two ends. The CDR3 runs 17 residues. Germline V gives CDR1 SGHRS, CDR2 YFSETQ. The CDR3 sequence: CASSFNQAQTMNTEAFF. CDR3 nucleotides: TGCGCCAGCAGCTTTAATCAGGCCCAAACAATGAACACTGAAGCTTTCTTT.

The rearrangement links TRBV12-3 or TRBV12-4 to TRBJ2-1, with 7 bases aligning to TRBD2. The CDR3 is 15 residues long. V lost 1 base, J lost 7 bases, and 7 bases stayed unmatched. As DNA, the CDR3 is TGTGCCAGCAGTTTAGGGTGTGCGGGAGTTAATGAGCAGTTCTTC. Protein sequence: CASSLGCAGVNEQFF.

The chain links TRBV12-3 or TRBV12-4 to TRBJ1-2; D ambiguous. The CDR3 runs 13 residues. V was cut by 5 bases and J by 7 bases, with 14 bases left in between. In DNA, the CDR3 is TGTGCCAGCAGTGAGGGAGTGTTCGCTGGCTACACCTTC. It specifies CASSEGVFAGYTF.

The chain has TRBV10-2 and TRBJ1-1; no clear D. Germline CDR1 reads WSHSY; CDR2 reads SAAADI. V dropped 6 bases and J dropped 4 bases, with 12 bases sitting between them. The CDR3 runs to 13 residues. CDR3 bases: TGCGCCAGCAGGCATAGGGATACCACTGAAGCTTTCTTT. Protein product: CASRHRDTTEAFF.

The rearrangement uses TRBV7-9 and TRBJ2-1; TRBD1 matches at 10 bases. The CDR3 has 18 residues. The J segment lost 10 bases and the V segment lost 1 base, leaving 16 bases of the junction unmatched. The germline V gene encodes CDR1 SEHNR and CDR2 FQNEAQ (reference sequence). The CDR3 DNA reads as TGTGCCAGCAGCTTAGTGAGGGGGCGACAGGGGGCTCTTTTGGAGCAGTTCTTC. This translates into CASSLVRGRQGALLEQFF.

This clonotype has only one observation. The rearrangement joins TRBV4-1 to TRBJ2-1; perhaps TRBD2 as D (5 bases). The closer fit of TRBJ2-7 to the DNA end suggests the J call may be wrong. CDR3 length equals 17 residues. From germline, CDR1 is MGHRA and CDR2 YSYEKL. CDR3 nucleotides: TGCGCCAGCAGCCAAGTTTTGGCGGGTACCTCCTACAATGAGCAGTACTTC. Its protein is CASSQVLAGTSYNEQYF.

As DNA, the CDR3 is TGTGCCAGCAGTTCGTCTAGCGGGATAATCTACAATGAGCAGTACTTC. Protein sequence: CASSSSSGIIYNEQYF. The chain recombines TRBV6-2 or TRBV6-3 with TRBJ2-7; TRBD2 matches 9 bases. The CDR3 is 16 residues long. Germline V gene sequence: CDR1 MNHEY, CDR2 SVGEGT. V was pared by 4 bases and J by 7 bases, with 14 bases of the junction left unmatched.

V and J are TRBV5-1 and TRBJ2-7; D is perhaps TRBD1 (5 bases). V was pared by 7 bases and J by 2 bases, with 13 bases between. There are 13 residues in the CDR3. Germline V gene lookup returns CDR1 SGHRS and CDR2 YFSETQ. For the CDR3, the DNA is TGCGCCAGCGGAAGGGCAGGGACCTACGAGCAGTACTTC. Protein sequence: CASGRAGTYEQYF.

The chain uses TRBV7-2 and TRBJ2-1; the D is unclear. The CDR3 runs to 15 residues. The ends were cut back, 1 base at V and 0 bases at J, with 7 bases in the middle. Germline V lookup: CDR1 SGHTA, CDR2 FQGNSA. The CDR3 coding sequence is TGTGCCAGCAGCTTAGAGGTTCTCTCCTACAATGAGCAGTTCTTC. It is translated as CASSLEVLSYNEQFF.

V gene TRBV28 combines with J gene TRBJ1-6; no clear D. Germline V lookup: CDR1 MDHEN, CDR2 SYDVKM. V lost 4 bases and J lost 9, with 10 bases in between. This CDR3 is built from 13 residues. The CDR3 loop reads CASSSMSVSPLHF. CDR3 DNA: TGTGCCAGCAGTTCCATGTCGGTTTCACCCCTCCACTTT.

The chain is built from TRBV25-1 and TRBJ1-6, with D tentatively TRBD1 (6 bases). Germline lookup yields CDR1 MGHDK and CDR2 SYGVNS. V was shortened by 4 bases and J by 4 bases, with 8 bases between the two germline ends. The CDR3 extends over 14 amino acids. In DNA, the CDR3 is TGTGCCAGCAGTGCGGACAGTTATAATTCACCCCTCCACTTT. It specifies CASSADSYNSPLHF.

This rearrangement joins TRBV7-9 to TRBJ2-1; D is unresolved. This CDR3 is 15 amino acids long. V shed 3 bases and J shed 1 base, with 10 bases lying between them. CDR1 and CDR2 from the germline V gene are SEHNR and FQNEAQ (reference sequence). CDR3 DNA: TGTGCCAGCAGCTTGAACAGTCTTTCCTACAATGAGCAGTTCTTC. Translating gives CASSLNSLSYNEQFF.

The gene calls are TRBV7-2 and TRBJ2-1, with D perhaps being TRBD1 or TRBD2 (5 bases each). The CDR3 sequence is 16 residues long. From germline, CDR1 is SGHTA and CDR2 FQGNSA. V was cut by 5 bases and J by 0 bases, with 14 bases left in between. The CDR3 sequence: CASSMHRDGSYNEQFF. CDR3 nucleotide sequence: TGTGCCAGCAGCATGCACCGGGACGGCTCCTACAATGAGCAGTTCTTC.

This clonotype occurred a few times. This chain uses TRBV7-2 with TRBJ1-6, with 8 positions matching TRBD1. J was trimmed by 7 bases and V by 5 bases; bases with no gene match: 10. The length of the CDR3 is 16 residues. Germline V gives CDR1 SGHTA, CDR2 FQGNSA. CDR3 sequence (DNA): TGTGCCAGCAGCCATTCGACAGGGGTATGGAATTCACCCCTCCACTTT. The encoded protein is CASSHSTGVWNSPLHF.

This clonotype was recorded once. This chain connects TRBV18 to TRBJ1-2; no clear D. This CDR3 spans 13 amino acids. Germline V gene data show CDR1 as KGHSH and CDR2 as LQKENI. The germline V and J ends were trimmed by 2 bases and 2 bases, with 6 bases remaining between them. In DNA, the CDR3 is TGTGCCAGCTCACCAAAAGGGAACTATGGCTACACCTTC. It specifies CASSPKGNYGYTF.

The J gene is TRBJ2-5, the V gene TRBV4-3; TRBD2 matches 12 bases. Germline V gives CDR1 LGHNA, CDR2 YSLEER. The CDR3 covers 16 residues. After removal of 3 bases from V and 11 bases from J, the junction contained 13 bases not matched to a gene. CDR3 DNA sequence: TGCGCCAGCAGCCACCGACTAGCGGGGGCCGATAATGAGCAGTACTTC. It specifies CASSHRLAGADNEQYF.

The V gene is TRBV7-2, the J gene TRBJ2-1; a possible D gene is TRBD2 (7 bases). The CDR3 covers 14 residues. Germline V gene data show CDR1 as SGHTA and CDR2 as FQGNSA. Trimming stripped 2 bases from V and 7 bases from J, with 12 bases between. This CDR3 is CASSLWGGQNEQFF. CDR3 DNA: TGTGCCAGCAGCTTATGGGGGGGCCAGAATGAGCAGTTCTTC.

The chain is built from TRBV5-1 and TRBJ2-3; 11 nucleotides line up with TRBD2. Germline V gene lookup returns CDR1 SGHRS and CDR2 YFSETQ. The CDR3 has 15 residues. Unmatched junction bases numbered 8, after V lost 3 bases and J lost 8 bases. The CDR3 loop is CASSSLAGEGRTQYF. Written as DNA, the CDR3 is TGCGCCAGCAGCTCACTAGCGGGGGAGGGACGTACGCAGTATTTT.

The rearrangement links TRBV5-1 to TRBJ1-1; 7 positions match TRBD1. Losses at the gene ends were 3 bases for V and 7 bases for J; bases not matched to a gene: 15. CDR1 is SGHRS, CDR2 YFSETQ, per germline. This CDR3 region has 16 residues. Here the CDR3 DNA reads TGCGCCAGCAGCTCTGGGCCGGGACAGAACGTCGTTGAAGCTTTCTTT. This translates into CASSSGPGQNVVEAFF.

The chain has TRBV14 and TRBJ2-6; D is possibly TRBD2 (6 bases). V was clipped by 0 bases and J by 1 base, with 28 bases between them. The CDR3 spans 23 residues. Looked up from germline, CDR1 is SGHDN and CDR2 is FVKESK. The CDR3 DNA sequence: TGTGCCAGCAGCCAAGATGGAGGGACGAATCATGGGGTAACACGTTCTGGGGCCAACGTCCTGACTTTC. Its translation: CASSQDGGTNHGVTRSGANVLTF.

This chain joins TRBV6-1 and TRBJ2-1; 8 nucleotides line up with TRBD1. V trimming: 4 bases; J trimming: 9 bases; junction bases outside the gene matches: 8. Looked up from germline, CDR1 is MNHNS and CDR2 is SASEGT. This CDR3 is built from 14 residues. CDR3 nucleotides: TGTGCCAGCAGTGGGTGGACAGGGAGCGGTGAGCAGTTCTTC. Residues: CASSGWTGSGEQFF.

The rearrangement uses TRBV6-2 or TRBV6-3 and TRBJ2-6, with 8 positions matching TRBD1. J lost 4 bases, V lost 2 bases, and 7 bases had no gene match. CDR1 MNHEY and CDR2 SVGEGT come from the germline V gene. There are 17 residues in the CDR3. In nucleotides, the CDR3 is TGTGCCAGCAGTTACGAGACAGGGGTTAGAGGGGCCAACGTCCTGACTTTC. Its protein is CASSYETGVRGANVLTF.

V gene TRBV12-3 or TRBV12-4 combines with J gene TRBJ2-7, with 9 bases matching TRBD2. Trimming took 4 bases from V and 2 from J; bases not matched to a gene: 6. This CDR3 has 15 residues. The CDR3 DNA reads as TGTGCCAGCAGTTCGAGCGGGGGGACCACCTACGAGCAGTACTTC. Translation gives CASSSSGGTTYEQYF.

This chain links TRBV7-2 with TRBJ2-5, with 12 bases aligning to TRBD2. CDR3 length: 16 residues. Germline lookup yields CDR1 SGHTA and CDR2 FQGNSA. The ends lost 5 bases at V and 11 bases at J; junction bases unmatched: 15. CDR3 DNA sequence: TGTGCCAGCAGCCGGGCTAGCGGGGGGGCTCTGTATGAGCAGTACTTC. Translation: CASSRASGGALYEQYF.

The chain is built from TRBV9 and TRBJ2-2, with a tentative D call TRBD1 (6 bases). Trimming left V 0 bases short and J 4 bases short, with 10 bases between. Looked up from germline, CDR1 is SGDLS and CDR2 is YYNGEE. The length of the CDR3 is 15 residues. The CDR3 reads CASSVELGGTGELFF. The CDR3 DNA is TGTGCCAGCAGCGTAGAGCTAGGGGGCACCGGGGAGCTGTTTTTT.

The chain is built from TRBV9 and TRBJ2-1, with 9 positions matching TRBD2. Per germline, CDR1 SGDLS and CDR2 YYNGEE. Germline trimming cut 0 bases from V and 7 bases from J; bases unmatched to any gene: 17. This CDR3 spans 19 amino acids. DNA of the CDR3: TGTGCCAGCAGCGTAGCTCGAGTTAGAGGCGGGGGGGCTAAAAATGAGCAGTTCTTC. Translated: CASSVARVRGGGAKNEQFF.

The chain carries TRBV4-3 and TRBJ2-1; weak D call: TRBD1 (6 bases). The end of the DNA fits TRBJ2-7 better, so the J call may be wrong. The CDR3 length is 18 residues. Per germline, CDR1 LGHNA and CDR2 YSLEER. DNA of the CDR3: TGCGCCAGCAGCCAAGCCCGGACAGCTTATAGCTCCTACAATGAGCAGTACTTC. This encodes CASSQARTAYSSYNEQYF.

This chain links TRBV12-3 or TRBV12-4 with TRBJ1-2, with 9 positions matching TRBD1. The CDR3 spans 13 residues. J was trimmed by 7 bases and V by 5 bases; bases with no gene match: 5. DNA for the CDR3: TGTGCCAGCAGTGTGGGACAGGGAAGTGGCTACACCTTC. As protein: CASSVGQGSGYTF.

There are a few counts of this clonotype. The chain links TRBV7-9 to TRBJ2-5; D is perhaps TRBD1 or TRBD2 (5 bases each). The germline V and J ends were trimmed by 3 bases and 7 bases, with 9 bases remaining between them. CDR3 size: 12 residues. Germline CDR1 and CDR2: SEHNR and FQNEAQ (reference sequence). This CDR3 is CASSLGERTQYF. CDR3 DNA: TGTGCCAGCAGCTTGGGGGAGAGGACCCAGTACTTC.

The chain carries TRBV7-9 and TRBJ2-3; D gene ambiguous. Germline-derived CDR1 and CDR2 are SEHNR and FQNEAQ (reference sequence). The CDR3 contains 15 residues. CDR3 coding DNA: TGTGTCCACCGACGGGCCCAGGCCGCCACAGATACGCAGTATTTT. This encodes CVHRRAQAATDTQYF.